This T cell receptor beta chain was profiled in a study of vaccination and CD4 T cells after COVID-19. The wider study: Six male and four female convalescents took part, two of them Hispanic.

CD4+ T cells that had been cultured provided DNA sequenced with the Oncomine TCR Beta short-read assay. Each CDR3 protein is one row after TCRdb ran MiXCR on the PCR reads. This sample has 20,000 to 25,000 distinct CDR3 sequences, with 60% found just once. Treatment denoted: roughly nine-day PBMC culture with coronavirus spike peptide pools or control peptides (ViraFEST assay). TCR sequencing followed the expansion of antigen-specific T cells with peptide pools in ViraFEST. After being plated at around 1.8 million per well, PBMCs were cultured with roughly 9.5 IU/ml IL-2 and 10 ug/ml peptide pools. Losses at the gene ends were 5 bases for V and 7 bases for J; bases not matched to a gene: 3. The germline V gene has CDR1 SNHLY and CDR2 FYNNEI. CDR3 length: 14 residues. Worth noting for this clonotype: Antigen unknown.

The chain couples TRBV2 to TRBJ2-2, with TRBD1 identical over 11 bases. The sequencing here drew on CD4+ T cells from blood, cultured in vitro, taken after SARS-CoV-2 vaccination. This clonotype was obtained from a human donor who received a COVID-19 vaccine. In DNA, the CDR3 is TGTGCCAGCAGTCGGGGACAGGGGGTCGGGGAGCTGTTTTTT. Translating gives CASSRGQGVGELFF.